This T cell receptor (beta chain) was observed in a study of shared T cell receptors in the human thymus. Assay used: immunoSEQ multiplex PCR; TCRdb lists only in-frame clones, some missing. Here the sample spans roughly 410,000 clones, 95% being singletons. The V and J ends lost 5 bases and 4 bases respectively, with 18 bases between them. This CDR3 has 15 residues. CDR1 MNHEY and CDR2 SMNVEV come from the germline V gene (reference sequence). The receptor was isolated from a human donor. J is TRBJ2-7 and V is TRBV27; D remains ambiguous. The sample was thymocytes. CDR3 residues: CASSRGPPLQYEQYF. DNA for the CDR3: TGTGCCAGCAGTCGTGGGCCCCCCTTACAGTACGAGCAGTACTTC.